This T cell receptor beta chain was obtained from a study of blood T cell repertoires in COVID-19. Overall study: Sources were T cells, B-cell-depleted T cells, or PBMCs; the material itself was cDNA or gDNA.

A PCR-confirmed or clinician-diagnosed COVID-19 case had contacted exposed participants within 2 weeks of entry. Per the authors' pipeline: Estimates of nucleated cell counts were drawn from the amplification of reference gene primers. Here immunoSEQ multiplex PCR was the method, and the copy in TCRdb shows in-frame clones only, minus some. V and J calls and clone size are as listed in that table; D and trimming were resolved from the DNA. The table includes some 400,000 clones, about nine tenths detected once. This clone is a singleton in its sample. This TCR was sampled from a woman aged 40 to 50 who had been exposed to COVID-19. The sequenced sample was PBMCs or T cells enriched from blood (not recorded which).

In nucleotides, the CDR3 is TGTGCCAGCAGTGGGACGCGGGGGGTTAGGGAGCTGTTTTTT. Translation: CASSGTRGVRELFF. The J gene is TRBJ2-2, the V gene TRBV27; 8 bases are shared with TRBD2. This CDR3 spans 14 amino acids. V was pared by 5 bases and J by 9 bases, with 8 bases of the junction left unmatched. Per germline, CDR1 MNHEY and CDR2 SMNVEV (reference sequence).